These 15 T cell receptor beta chains came from one sample sequenced in a study of response to subunit inactivated influenza vaccine. From the RT-PCR reads, TCRdb called clonotypes with MiXCR, one entry per CDR3 protein. The table lists hundreds of thousands of distinct CDR3 sequences, roughly 25% of them singletons. Sequenced here: CD4+ T cells sorted from PBMCs, sampled more than 4 days after vaccination. These receptors were obtained from a man aged 50 or older who received an inactivated influenza vaccine.

This clonotype was detected ten times or more. The rearrangement links TRBV5-1 to TRBJ2-3; TRBD1 might be the D (5 bases). This CDR3 is built from 15 residues. Germline lookup yields CDR1 SGHRS and CDR2 YFSETQ. The V end lost 0 bases, the J end lost 0 bases, and 8 bases lay between the germline ends. CDR3 sequence: CASSLAAGSTDTQYF. CDR3 DNA: TGCGCCAGCAGCTTGGCGGCAGGGAGCACAGATACGCAGTATTTT.

This chain connects TRBV4-3 to TRBJ1-5; perhaps TRBD1 as D (5 bases). V gave up 4 bases and J gave up 6 bases, with 10 bases separating them. The CDR3 loop spans 13 amino acids. CDR1 and CDR2 (germline): LGHNA, YSLEER. The CDR3 region is CASSLTVVQPQHF. In DNA form, the CDR3 reads TGCGCCAGCAGCCTGACAGTGGTTCAGCCCCAGCATTTT.

The chain links TRBV9 to TRBJ2-1; D is unclear. V lost 0 bases, J lost 0 bases, and 10 bases lay in between. The CDR3 is made up of 16 amino acids. Germline values: CDR1 SGDLS, CDR2 YYNGEE. The CDR3 DNA is TGTGCCAGCAGCGTAGCTTCCCCGAGCTCCTACAATGAGCAGTTCTTC. It specifies CASSVASPSSYNEQFF.

This chain uses TRBV12-3 or TRBV12-4 with TRBJ1-2; no clear D. This CDR3 spans 14 amino acids. V was shortened by 6 bases and J by 4 bases, with 15 bases between the two germline ends. The CDR3 loop reads CASSRRGYPYGYTF. In DNA, the CDR3 is TGTGCCAGCAGCCGCCGGGGTTACCCCTATGGCTACACCTTC.

V usage is TRBV12-3 or TRBV12-4 and J usage is TRBJ1-5; D uncertain. The CDR3 contains 15 residues. V shed 6 bases and J shed 3 bases, with 15 bases lying between them. The CDR3 DNA reads as TGTGCCAGCAGCCTGGACGGCGGGAACAATCAGCCCCAGCATTTT. It encodes CASSLDGGNNQPQHF.

This clonotype came up a few times. This rearrangement joins TRBV4-3 to TRBJ2-1; D ambiguous. Germline V gives CDR1 LGHNA, CDR2 YSLEER. This CDR3 comprises 16 residues. V gave up 0 bases and J gave up 5 bases, with 14 bases separating them. CDR3 coding DNA: TGCGCCAGCAGCCAAGATCCGGTGTCCACAAACAATGAGCAGTTCTTC. This translates into CASSQDPVSTNNEQFF.

This clonotype has only a few counts. The rearrangement uses TRBV12-3 or TRBV12-4 and TRBJ2-2, with TRBD1 identical over 8 bases. The ends lost 5 bases at V and 3 bases at J; junction bases unmatched: 5. CDR3 size: 15 residues. The CDR3 DNA sequence: TGTGCCAGCAGTGGTGGGACAGGTTACACCGGGGAGCTGTTTTTT. This sequence encodes CASSGGTGYTGELFF.

The chain carries TRBV5-1 and TRBJ1-4, with D unresolved. This CDR3 has 14 residues. The V gene's germline CDR1 is SGHRS and CDR2 YFSETQ. V was cut by 0 bases and J by 8 bases, with 11 bases left in between. DNA for the CDR3: TGCGCCAGCAGCTTGGAAGGGCTTGGGGAAAAACTGTTTTTT. This encodes CASSLEGLGEKLFF.

The chain joins TRBV5-1 to TRBJ1-2; D call uncertain. The CDR3 spans 14 residues. The germline V gene encodes CDR1 SGHRS and CDR2 YFSETQ. Trimming shortened V by 0 bases and J by 4 bases, and 10 bases separated the two germline ends. The CDR3 nucleotides are TGCGCCAGCAGCTTGGCTAGCGTCGGCTATGGCTACACCTTC. It codes for CASSLASVGYGYTF.

The V call is TRBV7-2, the J call TRBJ1-1; 8 bases agree with TRBD1. The V gene end was trimmed by 9 bases and the J gene end by 5 bases; junction bases not matched to a gene: 8. The CDR3 runs to 13 residues. The germline CDR1 and CDR2 sequences are SGHTA and FQGNSA. CDR3 nucleotides: TGTGCCAGTGTACAGGGGGGGATAACTGAAGCTTTCTTT. Translated, it gives CASVQGGITEAFF.

V is TRBV5-1 and J is TRBJ1-2, with no clear D. The germline CDR1 and CDR2 sequences are SGHRS and YFSETQ. The V and J ends lost 5 bases and 0 bases respectively, with 8 bases between them. The CDR3 runs 13 residues. CDR3 DNA sequence: TGCGCCAGCAGACAGCGAGCTAACTATGGCTACACCTTC. Translated: CASRQRANYGYTF.

The chain links TRBV5-6 to TRBJ2-2; 16 bases agree with TRBD2. The CDR3 is made up of 19 amino acids. Germline-derived CDR1 and CDR2 are SGHDT and YYEEEE. V was pared by 4 bases and J by 0 bases, with 6 bases of the junction left unmatched. CDR3 sequence: CASSRPGLAGGSNTGELFF. The CDR3 nucleotides are TGTGCCAGCAGCAGACCGGGACTAGCGGGAGGGTCGAACACCGGGGAGCTGTTTTTT. Combining the CDR3 with reference TRBV5-6 and TRBJ2-2 gives the whole variable domain DAGVTQSPTHLIKTRGQQVTLRCSPKSGHDTVSWYQQALGQGPQFIFQYYEEEERQRGNFPDRFSGHQFPNYSSELNVNALLLGDSALYLCASSRPGLAGGSNTGELFFGEGSRLTVL.

The chain couples TRBV12-3 or TRBV12-4 to TRBJ1-2; D call uncertain. The CDR3 has 13 residues. The ends were cut back, 3 bases at V and 7 bases at J, with 12 bases in the middle. CDR3 sequence reads: CASSFKGIIGYTF. The CDR3, as DNA: TGTGCCAGCAGTTTCAAAGGGATAATTGGCTACACCTTC.

The chain has TRBV29-1 and TRBJ2-3; no firm D call. V was trimmed by 3 bases and J by 2 bases, leaving 6 bases between them. The CDR3 contains 12 residues. Germline V gives CDR1 SQVTM, CDR2 ANQGSEA. CDR3 residues: CSVDRITDTQYF. CDR3 sequence (DNA): TGCAGCGTTGACAGGATCACAGATACGCAGTATTTT.

The rearrangement uses TRBV9 and TRBJ2-1; TRBD2 is a possible D gene (5 bases). The CDR3 spans 15 residues. V was trimmed by 0 bases and J by 2 bases, leaving 9 bases between them. Germline V CDR1 and CDR2: SGDLS, YYNGEE. The CDR3 sequence: CASSVAHGAYNEQFF. CDR3 bases: TGTGCCAGCAGCGTAGCTCACGGGGCCTACAATGAGCAGTTCTTC.